This record covers a single T cell receptor (beta chain). Antigen: not known. Each subset's genomic DNA was split evenly across several immunoSEQ plates. The data were produced by immunoSEQ multiplex PCR, yet TCRdb's version contains in-frame clones alone and is incomplete. The sample has 2 million to 2.5 million clones, roughly 93% seen once. The CDR3 is 15 residues long. CDR1 and CDR2 from the germline V gene are MNHEY and SVGAGI. The ends lost 1 base at V and 6 bases at J; junction bases unmatched: 7. The data originate from a study of shared clonotypes between healthy human individuals. Regarding the study as a whole: Generally, naive subsets came out with larger estimated richness than memory subsets.

Sample: naive CD4+ T cells from PBMCs. The subset is: CD45RA+ positively selected. J is TRBJ2-7 and V is TRBV6-5; 9 nucleotides match TRBD1. The clonotype comes from a man aged 18 to 29 in good health. Some clones in this sample may be carry-over from other donors' samples. The CDR3 region is CASSYYQQGAGEQYF. The CDR3 DNA sequence: TGTGCCAGCAGTTACTATCAACAGGGGGCGGGCGAGCAGTACTTC.